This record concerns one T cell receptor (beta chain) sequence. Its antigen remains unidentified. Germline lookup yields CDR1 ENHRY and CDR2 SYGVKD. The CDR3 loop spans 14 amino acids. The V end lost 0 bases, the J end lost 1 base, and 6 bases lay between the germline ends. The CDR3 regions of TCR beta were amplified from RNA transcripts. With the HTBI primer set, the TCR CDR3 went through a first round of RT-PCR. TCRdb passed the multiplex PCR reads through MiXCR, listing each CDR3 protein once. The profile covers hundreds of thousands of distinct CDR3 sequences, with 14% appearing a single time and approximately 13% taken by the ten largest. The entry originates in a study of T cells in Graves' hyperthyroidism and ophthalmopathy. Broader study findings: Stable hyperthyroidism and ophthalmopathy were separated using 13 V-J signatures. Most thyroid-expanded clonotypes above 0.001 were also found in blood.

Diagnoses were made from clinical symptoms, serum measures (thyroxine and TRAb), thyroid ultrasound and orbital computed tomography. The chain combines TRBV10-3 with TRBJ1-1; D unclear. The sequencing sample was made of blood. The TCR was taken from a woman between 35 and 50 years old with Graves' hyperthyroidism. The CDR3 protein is CAISESRANTEAFF. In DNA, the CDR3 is TGTGCCATCAGTGAGTCAAGGGCGAACACTGAAGCTTTCTTT.